Listed below are T cell receptor beta chains from one sample, sequenced in a study of CD8+ T cells in alopecia areata. Clones were sequenced by immunoSEQ multiplex PCR, and TCRdb holds only the in-frame ones, with some missing. Found here are approximately 130,000 clones, roughly 55% of them singletons; the top ten hold around 5.7%. This sample comprised CD4+ T cells sorted from blood, obtained at week 4, from a patient treated with tofacitinib. These receptors came from a human donor with alopecia areata. The CDR3 runs from the conserved cysteine through the conserved F or W. The order of the fields is CDR3 DNA, CDR3 protein, clone size, V gene, J gene, D gene. A D gene is named only where the DNA matches it firmly. Some rows have no size entry. The others give once, few or many, or a class for an expanded clone.

cdr3_nt: TGTGCTAGTGGCTTGGGACAGCGCTTTGGAGAGACCCAGTACTTC
cdr3_aa: CASGLGQRFGETQYF
clone_size: once
v_call: TRBV12-5
j_call: TRBJ2-5
d_call: TRBD1

cdr3_nt: TGTGCCAGCAGCCAGTCCTTTCCCTACGAGCAGTACTTC
cdr3_aa: CASSQSFPYEQYF
clone_size: NA
v_call: TRBV14
j_call: TRBJ2-7
d_call: NA

cdr3_nt: TGTGCCAGCAGCCCGAGAGCCCGGGGGGACACCGGGGAGCTGTTTTTT
cdr3_aa: CASSPRARGDTGELFF
clone_size: few
v_call: TRBV7-3
j_call: TRBJ2-2
d_call: TRBD2

cdr3_nt: TGCAGCGTTGAAGCTAGTCCAGGGGGCTCCTACGAGCAGTACTTC
cdr3_aa: CSVEASPGGSYEQYF
clone_size: once
v_call: TRBV29-1
j_call: TRBJ2-7
d_call: TRBD1

cdr3_nt: TGCAGCGTTGCACAGAAAGGAAACACCATATATTTT
cdr3_aa: CSVAQKGNTIYF
clone_size: few
v_call: TRBV29-1
j_call: TRBJ1-3
d_call: NA

cdr3_nt: TGTGCCAGCAGCTTAGAGGGACAGACTAGAAGTGGCTACACCTTC
cdr3_aa: CASSLEGQTRSGYTF
clone_size: few
v_call: TRBV7-2
j_call: TRBJ1-2
d_call: TRBD1

cdr3_nt: TGTGCCAGCAGGTTCCTAGCGGCGGCCACAGATACGCAGTATTTT
cdr3_aa: CASRFLAAATDTQYF
clone_size: NA
v_call: TRBV7-9
j_call: TRBJ2-3
d_call: TRBD2

cdr3_nt: TGCGCCAGCAGCGCTACCGGGACAGGGGGTTACTATGGCTACACCTTC
cdr3_aa: CASSATGTGGYYGYTF
clone_size: few
v_call: TRBV5-1
j_call: TRBJ1-2
d_call: TRBD1

cdr3_nt: TGTGCCAGCAGTGGGACTAGCGGCTCTGGGGCCAACGTCCTGACTTTC
cdr3_aa: CASSGTSGSGANVLTF
clone_size: medium-sized
v_call: TRBV6-4
j_call: TRBJ2-6
d_call: TRBD2

cdr3_nt: TGTGCCAGCAGCCCCGACAGGGGGCGCGCCGAGCAGTACTTC
cdr3_aa: CASSPDRGRAEQYF
clone_size: once
v_call: TRBV7-9
j_call: TRBJ2-7
d_call: TRBD1

cdr3_nt: TGTGCCAGCGGGGGCGGGAGCTCCTACAATGAGCAGTTCTTC
cdr3_aa: CASGGGSSYNEQFF
clone_size: NA
v_call: TRBV6-6
j_call: TRBJ2-1
d_call: NA

cdr3_nt: TGTGCCAGCAGCTTAGGTAGCACTGCACAAGAGACCCAGTACTTC
cdr3_aa: CASSLGSTAQETQYF
clone_size: NA
v_call: TRBV7-6
j_call: TRBJ2-5
d_call: NA

cdr3_nt: TGCAGCGAAACACAGACTCAAGAGACCCAGTACTTC
cdr3_aa: CSETQTQETQYF
clone_size: few
v_call: TRBV29-1
j_call: TRBJ2-5
d_call: NA

cdr3_nt: TGTGCCAGCAGTCGGACTAGCGGGAGTTTGGAGACCCAGTACTTC
cdr3_aa: CASSRTSGSLETQYF
clone_size: NA
v_call: TRBV27
j_call: TRBJ2-5
d_call: TRBD2

cdr3_nt: TGTGCCAGCAGTGAGGTGGGACAGGGCCAGACCCCGCAGTACTTC
cdr3_aa: CASSEVGQGQTPQYF
clone_size: NA
v_call: TRBV2
j_call: TRBJ2-7
d_call: TRBD1

cdr3_nt: TGTGCCAGCAGCTTTGCGGAATTCTACGAGCAGTACTTC
cdr3_aa: CASSFAEFYEQYF
clone_size: once
v_call: TRBV7-2
j_call: TRBJ2-7
d_call: NA

cdr3_nt: TGTGCCTGGAGCGGAATCAAGAGAACCCAGTACTTC
cdr3_aa: CAWSGIKRTQYF
clone_size: NA
v_call: TRBV30
j_call: TRBJ2-5
d_call: NA

cdr3_nt: TGTGCCAGCAGCACCAAGACGGACGGATCTGAAGCTTTCTTT
cdr3_aa: CASSTKTDGSEAFF
clone_size: NA
v_call: TRBV9
j_call: TRBJ1-1
d_call: NA

cdr3_nt: TGTGCCAGCAGTTACTCGAGCGGGCAAGAGACCCAGTACTTC
cdr3_aa: CASSYSSGQETQYF
clone_size: few
v_call: TRBV6-6
j_call: TRBJ2-5
d_call: NA

cdr3_nt: TGTGCCAGCAGTCTTGGACAGGGGGTGTTTGGCTACACCTTC
cdr3_aa: CASSLGQGVFGYTF
clone_size: NA
v_call: TRBV2
j_call: TRBJ1-2
d_call: TRBD1

cdr3_nt: TGCAGCGCGAGCCGGACAGGTAGCACAGATACGCAGTATTTT
cdr3_aa: CSASRTGSTDTQYF
clone_size: few
v_call: TRBV29-1
j_call: TRBJ2-3
d_call: TRBD1

cdr3_nt: TGTGCCGGGGGGACTCTGGGCCACGAGCAGTACTTC
cdr3_aa: CAGGTLGHEQYF
clone_size: NA
v_call: TRBV30
j_call: TRBJ2-7
d_call: NA

cdr3_nt: TGTGCCAGCAGTTACCCGGGGTCCCAAGAGACCCAGTACTTC
cdr3_aa: CASSYPGSQETQYF
clone_size: NA
v_call: TRBV6-5
j_call: TRBJ2-5
d_call: NA

cdr3_nt: TGTGCCAGCAGTCCTCGGGAGGTATCCTACGAGCAGTACTTC
cdr3_aa: CASSPREVSYEQYF
clone_size: NA
v_call: TRBV6-6
j_call: TRBJ2-7
d_call: TRBD2

cdr3_nt: TGCGCCAGCAGACGGCTTCCGGGACAGGCTAACTATGGCTACACCTTC
cdr3_aa: CASRRLPGQANYGYTF
clone_size: NA
v_call: TRBV5-1
j_call: TRBJ1-2
d_call: TRBD1

cdr3_nt: TGTGCCTGGAGATTAGCGGGAGGCAATGAGCAGTTCTTC
cdr3_aa: CAWRLAGGNEQFF
clone_size: NA
v_call: TRBV30
j_call: TRBJ2-1
d_call: TRBD2

cdr3_nt: TGTGCCAGCACCGTGGACAGGGCCAGGTCCTACGAGCAGTACTTC
cdr3_aa: CASTVDRARSYEQYF
clone_size: NA
v_call: TRBV28
j_call: TRBJ2-7
d_call: TRBD1

cdr3_nt: TGTGCCAGCAGGGAACAGGGTACTGAAGCTTTCTTT
cdr3_aa: CASREQGTEAFF
clone_size: NA
v_call: TRBV2
j_call: TRBJ1-1
d_call: NA

cdr3_nt: TGTGCCAGCAGCTTCGACAGGGCGACTAACTATGGCTACACCTTC
cdr3_aa: CASSFDRATNYGYTF
clone_size: NA
v_call: TRBV7-2
j_call: TRBJ1-2
d_call: TRBD1

cdr3_nt: TGTGCCAGCTTCGGAGTTGGATATGGCTACACCTTC
cdr3_aa: CASFGVGYGYTF
clone_size: once
v_call: TRBV6-5
j_call: TRBJ1-2
d_call: NA

cdr3_nt: TGTGCCATCAGTGAGTCCCCGGCCCATGAGCAGTTCTTC
cdr3_aa: CAISESPAHEQFF
clone_size: NA
v_call: TRBV10-3
j_call: TRBJ2-1
d_call: NA

cdr3_nt: TGTGCCAGCAGCCCGGGGGTGGGGACCCGCTACGAGCAGTACTTC
cdr3_aa: CASSPGVGTRYEQYF
clone_size: few
v_call: TRBV5-6
j_call: TRBJ2-7
d_call: NA

cdr3_nt: TGCGCCAGCAGCTCGGCAGGGGAAGGGTTTGAAAAACTGTTTTTT
cdr3_aa: CASSSAGEGFEKLFF
clone_size: once
v_call: TRBV5-1
j_call: TRBJ1-4
d_call: NA

cdr3_nt: TGCGCCAGCAGCCAAGTAGGGGCATGTCCCCCTGGGGAGACCCAGTACTTC
cdr3_aa: CASSQVGACPPGETQYF
clone_size: NA
v_call: TRBV4-3
j_call: TRBJ2-5
d_call: NA

cdr3_nt: TGCGCCAGCAGCATCCGACAGGGTCAATACACAGATACGCAGTATTTT
cdr3_aa: CASSIRQGQYTDTQYF
clone_size: NA
v_call: TRBV5-1
j_call: TRBJ2-3
d_call: TRBD1

cdr3_nt: TGTGCCAGCAGTCGAAATGGGAGTCCGTGGGAGCAGTACTTC
cdr3_aa: CASSRNGSPWEQYF
clone_size: NA
v_call: TRBV6-1
j_call: TRBJ2-7
d_call: NA

cdr3_nt: TGCAGCGTTGGGACAGCCACTAACTATGGCTACACCTTC
cdr3_aa: CSVGTATNYGYTF
clone_size: NA
v_call: TRBV29-1
j_call: TRBJ1-2
d_call: NA

cdr3_nt: TGTGCCAGCAGTGCGACAGGGGGCGGCAATCAGCCCCAGCATTTT
cdr3_aa: CASSATGGGNQPQHF
clone_size: NA
v_call: TRBV28
j_call: TRBJ1-5
d_call: TRBD1

cdr3_nt: TGTGCCAGCAGCGTAGGGGGCTACTCTGAAGCTTTCTTT
cdr3_aa: CASSVGGYSEAFF
clone_size: NA
v_call: TRBV9
j_call: TRBJ1-1
d_call: NA

cdr3_nt: TGCAGCGTTGGATCCCCCGGCGCTCAGACCCAGTACTTC
cdr3_aa: CSVGSPGAQTQYF
clone_size: few
v_call: TRBV29-1
j_call: TRBJ2-5
d_call: NA

cdr3_nt: TGTGCCAGCAGCCAAGATGCCCGGAGCACCGGGGAGCTGTTTTTT
cdr3_aa: CASSQDARSTGELFF
clone_size: NA
v_call: TRBV4-2
j_call: TRBJ2-2
d_call: NA

cdr3_nt: TGTGCCAGCAGCGTCCAAGCGGGGGGTGGCTACGAGCAGTACTTC
cdr3_aa: CASSVQAGGGYEQYF
clone_size: once
v_call: TRBV9
j_call: TRBJ2-7
d_call: TRBD2

cdr3_nt: TGTGCCAGCAGCCCTAGATACGAGCAGTACTTC
cdr3_aa: CASSPRYEQYF
clone_size: NA
v_call: TRBV28
j_call: TRBJ2-7
d_call: NA

cdr3_nt: TGCGCCAGCAGCTTAGGACAGGATGGCATTGGGGCCAACGTCCTGACTTTC
cdr3_aa: CASSLGQDGIGANVLTF
clone_size: few
v_call: TRBV5-1
j_call: TRBJ2-6
d_call: TRBD1

cdr3_nt: TGTGCCAGCAGCTTGCCACAGGCCTCTGGGGCCAACGTCCTGACTTTC
cdr3_aa: CASSLPQASGANVLTF
clone_size: NA
v_call: TRBV7-2
j_call: TRBJ2-6
d_call: NA

cdr3_nt: TGTGCCAGCAGCTTAGGTGAGGGCAGGGGCCGGCTCACTGAAGCTTTCTTT
cdr3_aa: CASSLGEGRGRLTEAFF
clone_size: NA
v_call: TRBV7-2
j_call: TRBJ1-1
d_call: NA

cdr3_nt: TGTGCCAGCAGTCAACTAGCGGGAGAGGGGTGGGATACGCAGTATTTT
cdr3_aa: CASSQLAGEGWDTQYF
clone_size: few
v_call: TRBV27
j_call: TRBJ2-3
d_call: TRBD2

cdr3_nt: TGTGCCAGCAGCTTAGCCGGCAGTAATGGAAACACCATATATTTT
cdr3_aa: CASSLAGSNGNTIYF
clone_size: NA
v_call: TRBV7-2
j_call: TRBJ1-3
d_call: NA

cdr3_nt: TGTGCCAGCAGTCCCCAGGGATGGGGTGAAGCTTTCTTT
cdr3_aa: CASSPQGWGEAFF
clone_size: NA
v_call: TRBV27
j_call: TRBJ1-1
d_call: NA

cdr3_nt: TGCGCCAGCAGCGCTAGCTACACAGATACGCAGTATTTT
cdr3_aa: CASSASYTDTQYF
clone_size: NA
v_call: TRBV4-3
j_call: TRBJ2-3
d_call: NA

cdr3_nt: TGTGCCTGGAGTGTACGGATAGGGCTTCGTCGGGGTAATCAGCCCCAGCATTTT
cdr3_aa: CAWSVRIGLRRGNQPQHF
clone_size: NA
v_call: TRBV30
j_call: TRBJ1-5
d_call: NA

cdr3_nt: TGTGCCTGGAGAGTTGGTGGGAACACTGAAGCTTTCTTT
cdr3_aa: CAWRVGGNTEAFF
clone_size: NA
v_call: TRBV30
j_call: TRBJ1-1
d_call: NA

cdr3_nt: TGTGCCAGCAGGCGACTAGCGGAGATGTCCAATGAGCAGTTCTTC
cdr3_aa: CASRRLAEMSNEQFF
clone_size: NA
v_call: TRBV2
j_call: TRBJ2-1
d_call: TRBD2

cdr3_nt: TGCGCCAGCAGCCAACACGGCCCAGATACGCAGTATTTT
cdr3_aa: CASSQHGPDTQYF
clone_size: NA
v_call: TRBV4-1
j_call: TRBJ2-3
d_call: NA